Shown below are 24 T cell receptor beta chains from a single sample sequenced in a study of tumor-infiltrating lymphocytes in primary liver carcinoma. A primer matching the constant region was used to make TCR beta cDNA from around 550 ng of total RNA. Three-round nested multiplex PCR performed with slightly modified ARM-PCR produced the TCR beta libraries. Forward primers for TRBV1-TRBV30 and a C-beta reverse primer served the first two PCR rounds, at 10 cycles each. MiXCR was run by TCRdb on the multiplex PCR reads, yielding one entry per CDR3 protein. The table includes 95,000 to 150,000 distinct CDR3 sequences, about 59% detected once. Co-extraction of RNA and DNA was performed on about 19-32 mg of unsorted bulk tissue. Sequenced: liver tumor tissue from sampling region 1. Subset specified: tumor region T1, superior pole. All receptors derive from a woman aged 55-70 years with primary liver carcinoma and hepatitis B virus infection.

On this clonotype: A read error may explain this, as a much larger clone is one base away. This sequence joins TRBV10-3 and TRBJ2-5; D may match TRBD1 or TRBD2 (6 bases each). The CDR3 is 16 amino acids. CDR1 ENHRY and CDR2 SYGVKD come from the germline V gene. This CDR3 is CAISTRPQGTQEAQYF. CDR3 bases: TGTGCCATCAGTACCAGACCTCAGGGGACTCAAGAGGCCCAGTACTTC.

CDR3 DNA sequence: TGCAGCGTTGGAGGGATAGGGAAGTCCCAGCATTTT. Protein sequence: CSVGGIGKSQHF. The chain links TRBV29-1 to TRBJ1-5; the D is unclear. The CDR3 extends over 12 amino acids. Germline V lookup: CDR1 SQVTM, CDR2 ANQGSEA. V gave up 4 bases and J gave up 11 bases, with 15 bases separating them. Full variable domain (remainder filled in from reference TRBV29-1 and TRBJ1-5): SAVISQKPSRDICQRGTSLTIQCQVDSQVTMMFWYRQQPGQSLTLIATANQGSEATYESGFVIDKFPISRPNLTFSTLTVSNMSPEDSSIYLCSVGGIGKSQHFGDGTRLSIL.

The rearrangement joins TRBV4-1 to TRBJ2-3; 8 positions agree with TRBD2. The CDR3 is 14 residues long. Trimming removed 3 bases from V and 3 bases from J; junction bases left unmatched: 2. Germline V gene data show CDR1 as MGHRA and CDR2 as YSYEKL. For the CDR3, the DNA is TGCGCCAGCAGCCACCGGGAGGGTACAGATACGCAGTATTTT. It encodes CASSHREGTDTQYF.

This clonotype was counted a single time. This is likely a read error, given that the CDR3 carries no conserved phenylalanine or tryptophan at its end. The limits of the CDR3 on the DNA are not certain, so only TCRdb's listed CDR3 is given. The V and J genes are TRBV11-2 and TRBJ2-2. Germline CDR1 SGHAT, CDR2 FQNNGV. Inclusive of both ends, the CDR3 amounts to 14 amino acids. The CDR3 reads CASSPYRRVGEPFS.

As regards this clonotype: A much larger clone lies a single base off, so this may be a read error. V is TRBV12-3 or TRBV12-4 and J is TRBJ2-7; D may match TRBD1 or TRBD2 (5 bases each). The CDR3 contains 12 residues. The CDR3, as DNA: TGTGCCAGCAGTTTCCCGGGGACCGGGATCGCGTTC. Protein: CASSFPGTGIAF.

Comments on this clonotype: A junction boundary mismatches the germline segment, possibly from a read error. V usage is TRBV11-3 and J usage is TRBJ2-7; weak D call: TRBD2 (5 bases). Germline CDR1 and CDR2: SGHNT and YENEEA. The length of the CDR3 is 15 residues. The CDR3 reads CVSSSDLGSSYEQYF. Written as DNA, the CDR3 is TGTGTCAGCAGCTCTGACCTAGGGAGCTCCTACGAGCAGTACTTC.

This rearrangement joins TRBV5-1 to TRBJ1-4, with 7 positions matching TRBD1. Trimming at V came to 4 bases and at J to 7 bases, leaving 10 bases not matched to a gene. This CDR3 has 15 amino acids. Looked up from germline, CDR1 is SGHRS and CDR2 is YFSETQ. CDR3 region: CASSPGLGGPEKLFF. The CDR3 coding sequence is TGCGCCAGCAGCCCCGGCTTAGGGGGCCCTGAAAAACTGTTTTTT.

Concerning this clonotype itself: This may come from a read error, since a much larger clone is one base off. The chain carries TRBV29-1 and TRBJ2-2; D is unresolved. Germline V lookup: CDR1 SQVTM, CDR2 ANQGSEA. The CDR3 totals 14 residues. V was trimmed by 6 bases and J by 4 bases, leaving 15 bases between them. CDR3 coding DNA: TGCAGCGTCCGGTTGTGGGGATTCACCGGGGAGCTGTTTTTT. Its translation is CSVRLWGFTGELFF.

The chain is built from TRBV29-1 and TRBJ1-1; TRBD1 might be the D (5 bases). V dropped 5 bases and J dropped 1 base, with 17 bases sitting between them. There are 15 residues in the CDR3. Germline CDR1 SQVTM, CDR2 ANQGSEA. CDR3 residues: CSVSSLRGKNTEAFF. DNA for the CDR3: TGCAGCGTTTCTTCTTTAAGGGGTAAGAACACTGAAGCTTTCTTT.

This clonotype showed up many times. The chain has TRBV4-1 and TRBJ2-3; 10 bases fit TRBD1. Germline values: CDR1 MGHRA, CDR2 YSYEKL. The CDR3 loop spans 16 amino acids. With 2 bases clipped from V and 0 bases from J, the junction kept 2 bases outside the gene matches. The CDR3 is CASSQSGQGSTDTQYF. As DNA, the CDR3 is TGCGCCAGCAGCCAATCGGGACAGGGGAGCACAGATACGCAGTATTTT.

This chain connects TRBV11-2 to TRBJ2-7; the D gene is possibly TRBD1 (6 bases). Germline CDR1 SGHAT, CDR2 FQNNGV. The CDR3 totals 13 residues. V was cut by 5 bases and J by 7 bases, with 15 bases left in between. The CDR3: CASSLGTMGEQYF. The DNA of the CDR3 is TGTGCCAGCAGCCTCGGGACAATGGGTGAGCAGTACTTC.

J is TRBJ2-3 and V is TRBV20-1; possibly TRBD2 for D (5 bases). Germline CDR1 DFQATT, CDR2 SNEGSKA (reference sequence). Trimming removed 0 bases from V and 6 bases from J, with 10 bases in between. CDR3 length: 13 residues. In nucleotides, the CDR3 is TGCAGTGCTAGAGAAACTAGACGGGATACGCAGTATTTT. This gives the protein CSARETRRDTQYF.

Notes on this clonotype: This CDR3 fails to terminate in the conserved phenylalanine or tryptophan, so it likely reflects a read error. The DNA is omitted, as the CDR3 cannot be located on it reliably, and the CDR3 follows TCRdb's listing. This chain connects TRBV6-5 to TRBJ1-5; the tabulated D call, TRBD1, remains unverified against the DNA. Germline V lookup: CDR1 MNHEY, CDR2 SVGAGI. The CDR3 is 15 residues long, ends included. The CDR3 region is CASSQRQGSRQPQRL.

Concerning this clonotype itself: Since a much larger clone is just one base distant, this may be a read error. The V call is TRBV12-3 or TRBV12-4, the J call TRBJ2-6; D not certain. The V end lost 5 bases, the J end lost 7 bases, and 9 bases lay between the germline ends. The CDR3 is 13 residues long. CDR3 loop: CASSPNRANVLTF. DNA of the CDR3: TGTGCCAGCAGTCCCAACAGAGCCAACGTCCTGACTTTC.

In its sample, this clonotype was seen once. The junction does not match germline at one end; this may be a read error. This chain connects TRBV30 to TRBJ1-2; D not certain. CDR3 size: 12 residues. Looked up from germline, CDR1 is GTSNPN and CDR2 is SVGIG (reference sequence). CDR3 sequence: CACSGEDYGYTF. The CDR3 nucleotides are TGTGCCTGTAGTGGAGAGGACTATGGCTACACCTTC.

This clonotype was observed a single time. The chain recombines TRBV5-1 with TRBJ2-7, with a tentative D call TRBD2 (5 bases). The ends were cut back, 3 bases at V and 2 bases at J, with 9 bases in the middle. Germline CDR1 and CDR2: SGHRS and YFSETQ. The CDR3 spans 13 residues. The chain's CDR3 is CASSSGSTYEQYF. In nucleotides, the CDR3 is TGCGCCAGCAGCTCGGGATCGACCTACGAGCAGTACTTC.

This clonotype was found once. Germline and junction disagree at one end, which may indicate a read error. V gene TRBV5-4 combines with J gene TRBJ1-1, with no clear D. CDR3 length: 14 amino acids. The germline gives CDR1 SGHNT, CDR2 YYREEE (reference sequence). The CDR3 protein is CASNLRYLNIEAFF. Written as DNA, the CDR3 is TGTGCCAGCAACTTGAGGTACTTGAACATTGAAGCTTTCTTT.

With regard to this clonotype: A much larger clone sits a single nucleotide away, making a read error possible. The rearrangement joins TRBV4-1 to TRBJ1-5; D not certain. The CDR3 runs to 14 residues. From germline, CDR1 is MGHRA and CDR2 YSYEKL. The CDR3 nucleotides are TGCGCCAGCAACCAAGATCCCAACAATCAGCCCCAGCATTTT. As protein: CASNQDPNNQPQHF.

Points on this clonotype: Since no conserved phenylalanine or tryptophan closes the CDR3, a read error is the likely cause. This CDR3 is CASSFQGAFYEQYL. Written as DNA, the CDR3 is TGTGCCAGCAGCTTTCAGGGGGCTTTTTACGAGCAGTACCTC. The chain employs TRBV5-5 and TRBJ2-7, with 8 positions matching TRBD1. V lost 2 bases, J lost 4 bases, and 5 bases stayed unmatched. The CDR3 contains 14 residues. Germline CDR1 and CDR2: SGHKS and YYEKEE (reference sequence).

This clonotype was counted a few times. The gene calls are TRBV5-1 and TRBJ2-5; 9 positions agree with TRBD1. Trimming removed 2 bases from V and 5 bases from J; junction bases left unmatched: 7. This CDR3 comprises 15 residues. Germline V lookup: CDR1 SGHRS, CDR2 YFSETQ. This CDR3 reads CASSFSQGAGETQYF. CDR3 bases: TGCGCCAGCAGCTTCTCACAGGGGGCTGGGGAGACCCAGTACTTC. The variable domain in full, completed from reference TRBV5-1 and TRBJ2-5, reads KAGVTQTPRYLIKTRGQQVTLSCSPISGHRSVSWYQQTPGQGLQFLFEYFSETQRNKGNFPGRFSGRQFSNSRSEMNVSTLELGDSALYLCASSFSQGAGETQYFGPGTRLLVL.

This clonotype was picked up one time. A much larger clone is a single base away; this may be a read error. The V call is TRBV6-2 or TRBV6-3, the J call TRBJ2-1, with TRBD2 matching 7 bases. The CDR3 extends over 14 amino acids. Germline V gene lookup returns CDR1 MNHEY and CDR2 SVGEGT. CDR3 protein: CASSSSGLNNEQLF. Written as DNA, the CDR3 is TGTGCCAGCAGTTCTAGCGGACTCAACAATGAGCAGTTATTC.

The chain has TRBV6-6 and TRBJ2-3; 11 bases match TRBD2. Trimming took 7 bases from V and 5 from J; bases not matched to a gene: 17. The CDR3 contains 18 residues. Germline values: CDR1 MNHNY, CDR2 SVGAGI (reference sequence). The CDR3 is CASTPTSGSLGEGDTQYF. The CDR3 bases are TGTGCCAGCACCCCAACTAGCGGGAGCCTCGGGGAGGGAGATACGCAGTATTTT.

The CDR3 here is CASIPGGPGNTIYF. In DNA form, the CDR3 reads TGTGCCAGCATCCCCGGGGGGCCTGGAAACACCATATATTTT. This rearrangement joins TRBV7-8 to TRBJ1-3; maybe TRBD1 (6 bases). Germline values: CDR1 SGHVS, CDR2 FQNEAQ. The V and J ends lost 7 bases and 2 bases respectively, with 12 bases between them. This CDR3 is built from 14 residues.

On this clonotype: A single base separates this from a much larger clone, so it may be a read error. V usage is TRBV5-6 and J usage is TRBJ2-1, with 10 bases that match TRBD2. The CDR3 runs 15 residues. Germline trimming cut 0 bases from V and 5 bases from J; bases unmatched to any gene: 2. Germline lookup yields CDR1 SGHDT and CDR2 YYEEEE. CDR3 loop: CASSLEREGHNEQFF. The CDR3 coding sequence is TGTGCCAGCAGCTTGGAGCGGGAGGGTCACAATGAGCAGTTCTTC.